This T cell receptor (beta chain) was recovered during a study of cytomegalovirus exposure and HLA in healthy donors (dated by TCRdb to 2017 to 2019). Broadly, across the study: In an earlier analysis of some 550 of the donors, about 270 Gb of sequence data and 120 million or so unique TCR beta sequences from about 179 million T cells were reported. A later analysis re-analyzed previously published TCR beta repertoires from roughly 600 donors and added high-resolution HLA genotyping to study TCR occurrence patterns. Both class I and class II loci were covered by HLA typing, at four-digit resolution. Every repertoire in the discovery cohort had been generated on one and the same sequencing platform. An early release that covered 640 HLA-typed donors contained approximately 320 gigabases of sequencing data and 80 million or so unique TCR sequences. Besides the first cohort of some 670 subjects, a separate validation cohort made up of some 110 different subjects was used. Of the approximately 400 genotyped donors, approximately 80% were placed in the genetic ancestry cluster associated with self-reported Caucasian donors. In the later analysis, no new phenotypic data were used to find candidate immune exposures; instead, reliance was placed on TCR beta sequences and their occurrence across donors. In a later genetic analysis, genome-wide SNP genotypes for about 65% of the 666 donors were used, and that subset was treated as a discovery cohort. Four to six DR-DQ haplotypes were handled as single units for association and clustering because linkage in the cohort was strong. Alongside the repertoire data, information on donor age, sex, ethnicity and CMV serostatus was compiled. Across about 380 genotyped donors of the cohort, an average of approximately 200,000 unique TCR beta nucleotide sequences per donor were sequenced, and roughly 20% of those sequences were non-productive. The study aimed to test whether signatures of past pathogen exposure could be identified by cataloging public T cell receptors. The study used immunosequencing to profile the T cell repertoires of 666 subjects and linked those repertoires to cytomegalovirus serostatus. Typing coverage varied by locus: 629-630 donors for A, B, C, DRB1 and DQB1; about 520 for DQA1; some 610 for DPA1; 400 to 480 for DPB1. The study combined high-throughput TCR immunosequencing, statistical association of individual TCRs with disease status, and machine learning to predict cytomegalovirus infection status. An earlier analysis of 587 of the donors used high-throughput TCR beta sequencing to judge whether each TCR beta V gene segment behaved as functional or pseudogenic.

In total, approximately 690 healthy bone marrow donors made up the cohort. At the time of sampling, every cohort member was nominally healthy, though immune exposures that went unrecorded were likely present. The donor tested CMV seropositive and was one of the 289 seropositive cohort members. Every donor gave a peripheral blood sample, and the peripheral blood mononuclear cells from that sample were used for TCR beta sequencing. Genomic DNA extraction from the blood cell samples was performed with the Qiagen DNeasy Blood Extraction Kit. As to this clone: Its antigen is still unknown. Per-base qualities were not stored, and no clone one base away is much larger.

The CDR3, cysteine through phenylalanine, is 12 amino acids long. The kept DNA is CDR3 alone, 36 bases in frame from the first base. CDR1 and CDR2 (MDHEN, SYDVKM) derive from the germline V gene. V loses 7 bases of germline sequence and J loses 3 bases, and the interval between the two ends is 10 bases. On the study overall, not on this receptor specifically: Strong co-occurrence of HLA alleles, especially DR and DQ, made assigning TCR associations to individual alleles difficult. Because counts were too low, some 16 rarely observed V segments, including chromosome 9 orphons, were excluded from the earlier analysis of several hundred of the donors. Specific HLA alleles were associated with over 15,000 TCR beta sequences at a false discovery rate of 0.05 in a later analysis. Correlated functional status among segregating V segments might be attributable to linkage disequilibrium, but an unknown experimental factor could not be ruled out. V-gene and J-gene trimming of TCR beta chains was associated with a missense DCLRE1C variant in a later genetic analysis, and the association was replicated in an independent cohort. The 87-base-pair reads could not distinguish some IMGT-functional V segments, including TRBV6-2 and TRBV6-3, so those segments were excluded. The study gave a list of 150 to 200 TCR beta chains associated with cytomegalovirus. It was suggested by the authors that the approach could potentially be generalized to other disease states and immunological phenotypes. The cohort was sequenced for TCR beta chains only, and without alpha or paired-chain data the features that could be detected were limited. The classifier was reported to diagnose cytomegalovirus status with high specificity and sensitivity in both the original and validation cohorts. In a later analysis, HLA-associated TCR beta chains showed more clonal expansion and lower generation probabilities than non-associated chains that were equally common. CMV serostatus was the only immune exposure information available for the cohort. According to a later genetic analysis, donors in an Asian-associated ancestry cluster had fewer N-insertions in productive TCRs than the approximately 630-donor mean. Across donors, most TCR sequences were observed very rarely, whereas some public TCRs were present in many individuals. Roughly uniform sequencing depth across donors was assumed in presence/absence analyses, although this assumption may not hold. A further reported finding was that TCR beta sequences accurately predicted the HLA-A and HLA-B alleles for most subjects in the first cohort. Three of the identified cytomegalovirus-associated TCR beta chains were confirmed in vitro to be specific for cytomegalovirus antigens. In a later analysis, TCR association rates were found to vary across HLA loci, with the most associated TCRs seen for DRB1 alleles and the fewest for HLA-C alleles. According to a later analysis, parvovirus B19, influenza, CMV and Epstein-Barr virus appeared linked to several top co-occurrence clusters. An earlier analysis of approximately 600 of the donors showed that most TCR beta V segments appeared in productive rearrangements either about 87% or about 30% of the time, which broadly matched IMGT annotations. The sequencing pipeline was judged likely to have produced a cluster of highly shared sequence variants as a technical artifact. Because HLA typing was missing for some donors at each locus, association tests included only the typed subset. Most CMV-associated TCR beta chains appeared to be HLA-restricted in a later analysis, and the HLA associations seemed to be driven largely by CMV exposure.

Receptors were amplified or captured by the immunoSEQ multiplex PCR assay. For the multiplex PCR, a mixture combining 60 forward primers for TCR Vbeta segments and 13 reverse primers for TCR Jbeta segments was used. The CDR3 region of rearranged TCR beta genes was amplified from genomic DNA by a multiplex PCR assay. Amplified TCR beta libraries were sequenced as 87-base-pair reads on the Illumina HiSeq System. As for how the authors treated the data: A later analysis counted tens of millions of unique TCR beta chains across the approximately 700 repertoires, and roughly 9.9 million of these chains were shared by at least two donors. To remove PCR and sequencing errors, raw reads were error-corrected and collapsed into unique sequences using a nearest-neighbor algorithm that merged closely related sequences. Alignment of CDR3 sequences to IMGT reference sequences was used to assign V, D and J gene segments. For a sequence to be retained, a match of at least six nucleotides to both a V gene segment and a J gene segment was required. Rearrangements were classified as productive when the CDR3 lacked stop codons and remained in frame with V and J, and all other rearrangements were classified as non-productive. CDR3 was defined according to IMGT convention as the region running from the second conserved V-encoded cysteine to the conserved J-encoded phenylalanine. The earlier analysis of 500 to 600 of the donors excluded sequences that lacked an unambiguous match to a single V gene segment. An earlier analysis of a few hundred of the donors classified V segments as functional when productive rearrangements were above 56.7% and as segregating when the standard deviation between donors was above 5%. To diagnose cytomegalovirus status from the catalog of TCR beta chain sequences, a statistical classification framework was built. A later analysis assigned V and J genes by comparing TCR nucleotide sequences with IMGT/GENE-DB human TR gene sequences. A later analysis assigned CDR3 sequences and most-parsimonious VDJ recombination scenarios with the TCRdist pipeline. A later analysis defined each TCR beta chain by its CDR3 amino acid sequence plus V-gene family, and excluded reads lacking a unique V-gene family. In a later analysis, 500 to 700 highly shared, low-generation-probability nucleotide sequences were removed to address suspected cross-contamination and a sequencing artifact. In a later analysis, a clonal expansion index was calculated for each public chain from normalized within-repertoire ranks of inferred template counts. In a later analysis, generation probabilities were computed using a VDJ recombination model fitted to out-of-frame rearrangements, and the results were checked against IGoR. In a later analysis, TCR-TCR, TCR-HLA and TCR-CMV co-occurrence was scored with hypergeometric tests, and a repertoire-size bias correction was applied to TCR pairs. False discovery rates were estimated in a later analysis by permuting HLA or CMV assignments 20 times. In a later analysis, co-occurring TCRs were grouped with DBSCAN, and TCRdist sequence similarity was added when clustering was performed within HLA-allele-positive subsets. Repertoires with fewer than 30,000 or more than 120,000 public chains were left out of co-occurrence clustering, as were about 5 repertoires with anomalous nucleotide sharing. TCRdb holds this immuneACCESS table with in-frame rearrangements only. Some clones are missing; in checked studies, unresolved V genes explain under half, and the rest has no known cause. V and J calls and clone size follow that table, whereas D and trimming were derived from the DNA. This sample has 200,000 to 250,000 clones in its table, and almost 70% of those were observed once. The top ten clonotypes cover approximately 2.5% of the sample.

The origin of this receptor is a man in his forties in good health and CMV-seropositive. Material: PBMCs. The sequence joins TRBV28 to TRBJ2-7; tentative D gene TRBD1, with 6 bases matching. CDR3 reads: CASKGVIYEQYF. The DNA is TGTGCCAGCAAGGGGGTTATCTACGAGCAGTACTTC.